The 13 T cell receptor beta chains below come from one sample, sequenced in a study of long-term antiretroviral therapy in people with HIV. Investigators performed immunoSEQ version v3.0 at survey level. Sequencing was performed with immunoSEQ multiplex PCR; in TCRdb, only in-frame clones are kept and a portion is missing. The repertoire holds around 26,000 clones, with roughly 83% as singletons. The sequences come from unsorted PBMCs, collected roughly 4.1 years after starting antiretroviral therapy. The origin of the receptors is a man younger than 45 with HIV.

The chain couples TRBV28 to TRBJ2-7; 11 bases are shared with TRBD2. The germline V gene has CDR1 MDHEN and CDR2 SYDVKM. The J segment lost 2 bases and the V segment lost 6 bases, leaving 3 bases of the junction unmatched. The CDR3 sequence is 14 residues long. The CDR3 bases are TGTGCCAGCAGCCTAGCGGGAGGCGCCTACGAGCAGTACTTC. This translates into CASSLAGGAYEQYF.

The rearrangement uses TRBV7-3 and TRBJ2-2; tentatively, D is TRBD1 (5 bases). The germline V and J ends were trimmed by 5 bases and 4 bases, with 11 bases remaining between them. The germline V gene encodes CDR1 SGHTA and CDR2 FQGTGA. This CDR3 has 14 amino acids. The CDR3, as DNA: TGTGCCAGCAGCCCGACAGCCCCCACCGGGGAGCTGTTTTTT. Encoded protein: CASSPTAPTGELFF.

The genes are TRBV7-9 and TRBJ1-1; D is possibly TRBD1 (6 bases). This CDR3 comprises 13 residues. Trimming shortened V by 1 base and J by 5 bases, and 8 bases separated the two germline ends. Germline assignment: CDR1 SEHNR and CDR2 FQNEAQ (reference sequence). CDR3 protein: CASSLERGTEAFF. CDR3 nucleotides: TGTGCCAGCAGCTTAGAGAGGGGGACTGAAGCTTTCTTT.

This clone was counted a few times. The chain carries TRBV2 and TRBJ2-7, with no clear D. CDR3 length: 10 residues. In germline, CDR1 is SNHLY, CDR2 FYNNEI. Trimming removed 3 bases from V and 3 bases from J, with 0 bases in between. DNA for the CDR3: TGTGCCAGCAGTGACTACGAGCAGTACTTC. The encoded protein is CASSDYEQYF.

This rearrangement joins TRBV10-1 to TRBJ2-2; 8 bases line up with TRBD1. The CDR3 contains 21 residues. V shed 1 base, J shed 3 bases, and the junction held 19 bases outside the gene matches. CDR1 is WNHNN and CDR2 is SYGVQD in the germline V gene (reference sequence). For the CDR3, the DNA is TGCGCCAGCAGTGAGTTATTTTCCGGACAGGGTTCCACCGAGGACACCGGGGAGCTGTTTTTT. Its protein product is CASSELFSGQGSTEDTGELFF.

The chain has TRBV15 and TRBJ2-3, with 10 nucleotides matching TRBD2. CDR1 is LNHNV, CDR2 YYDKDF, per germline (reference sequence). V lost 0 bases, J lost 6 bases, and 6 bases stayed unmatched. The CDR3 sequence is 16 residues long. CDR3 amino acids: CATSRDSAGGWDTQYF. Here the CDR3 DNA reads TGTGCCACCAGCAGAGATTCAGCGGGAGGGTGGGATACGCAGTATTTT.

The chain links TRBV7-6 to TRBJ2-7; TRBD2 matches at 9 bases. CDR1 SGHVS and CDR2 FNYEAQ come from the germline V gene. With V trimmed by 5 bases and J by 3 bases, 8 bases remained unmatched. The CDR3 has 15 residues. The CDR3 reads CASSPMGGGGYEQYF. The DNA of the CDR3 is TGTGCCAGCAGCCCCATGGGCGGGGGGGGCTACGAGCAGTACTTC.

A note on this clone: Compared with germline, one end of the junction differs, possibly owing to a read error. V and J are TRBV7-7 and TRBJ2-1; TRBD1 matches at 7 bases. Germline CDR1 and CDR2: SSHAT and FNYEAQ (reference sequence). The CDR3 is 16 residues long. The CDR3 is CASSAGTASSYNEQFF. The DNA for the CDR3 is TGTGCTAGCAGCGCCGGGACAGCTAGCTCCTACAATGAGCAGTTCTTC.

This chain uses TRBV27 with TRBJ1-1; a weak D match, TRBD1 (5 bases). The CDR3 length is 14 residues. V shed 4 bases and J shed 4 bases, with 13 bases lying between them. Germline V CDR1 and CDR2: MNHEY, SMNVEV (reference sequence). CDR3: CASSSGAGSTEAFF. CDR3 in DNA: TGTGCCAGCAGTTCCGGGGCAGGGAGCACTGAAGCTTTCTTT.

This clone has only a few counts. CDR3 coding DNA: TGTGCCAGCAGCTTAAAGGGGTACTATGGCTACACCTTC. Amino acids: CASSLKGYYGYTF. The gene calls are TRBV11-3 and TRBJ1-2; D might be TRBD1 (5 bases). Germline V gives CDR1 SGHNT, CDR2 YENEEA. The V end was cut by 2 bases, the J end by 3 bases, with 7 bases between. The CDR3 has 13 residues.

V is TRBV9 and J is TRBJ2-7, with TRBD2 matching over 7 bases. With V trimmed by 2 bases and J by 3 bases, 5 bases remained unmatched. This CDR3 has 14 amino acids. The germline V gene encodes CDR1 SGDLS and CDR2 YYNGEE. The CDR3: CASSVASGRYEQYF. CDR3 coding DNA: TGTGCCAGCAGCGTGGCTAGCGGTCGCTACGAGCAGTACTTC.

The chain is built from TRBV7-8 and TRBJ2-2, with 10 bases identical to TRBD1. CDR1 is SGHVS, CDR2 FQNEAQ, per germline. CDR3 length: 15 residues. V shed 5 bases, J shed 7 bases, and the junction held 7 bases outside the gene matches. CDR3 residues: CASSPRTGGFGELFF. DNA of the CDR3: TGTGCCAGCAGCCCCCGGACAGGGGGGTTCGGGGAGCTGTTTTTT.

This chain's CDR3 is CASSPGGNTGELFF. CDR3 nucleotides: TGTGCCAGCTCACCCGGCGGGAACACCGGGGAGCTGTTTTTT. V usage is TRBV18 and J usage is TRBJ2-2; D unresolved. Germline CDR1 reads KGHSH; CDR2 reads LQKENI. V was clipped by 3 bases and J by 1 base, with 6 bases between them. The CDR3 is 14 amino acids.